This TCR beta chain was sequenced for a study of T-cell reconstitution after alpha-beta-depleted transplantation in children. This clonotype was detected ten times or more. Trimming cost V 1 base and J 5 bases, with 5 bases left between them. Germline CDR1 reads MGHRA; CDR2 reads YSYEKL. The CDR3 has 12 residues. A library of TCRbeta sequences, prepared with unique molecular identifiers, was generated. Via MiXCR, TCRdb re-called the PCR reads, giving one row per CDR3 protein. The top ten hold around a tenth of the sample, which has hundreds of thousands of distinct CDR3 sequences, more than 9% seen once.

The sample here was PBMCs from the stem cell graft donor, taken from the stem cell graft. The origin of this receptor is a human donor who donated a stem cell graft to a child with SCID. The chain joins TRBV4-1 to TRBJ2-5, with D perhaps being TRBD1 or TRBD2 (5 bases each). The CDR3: CASSQGGETQYF. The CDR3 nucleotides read TGCGCCAGCAGCCAAGGGGGGGAGACCCAGTACTTC.